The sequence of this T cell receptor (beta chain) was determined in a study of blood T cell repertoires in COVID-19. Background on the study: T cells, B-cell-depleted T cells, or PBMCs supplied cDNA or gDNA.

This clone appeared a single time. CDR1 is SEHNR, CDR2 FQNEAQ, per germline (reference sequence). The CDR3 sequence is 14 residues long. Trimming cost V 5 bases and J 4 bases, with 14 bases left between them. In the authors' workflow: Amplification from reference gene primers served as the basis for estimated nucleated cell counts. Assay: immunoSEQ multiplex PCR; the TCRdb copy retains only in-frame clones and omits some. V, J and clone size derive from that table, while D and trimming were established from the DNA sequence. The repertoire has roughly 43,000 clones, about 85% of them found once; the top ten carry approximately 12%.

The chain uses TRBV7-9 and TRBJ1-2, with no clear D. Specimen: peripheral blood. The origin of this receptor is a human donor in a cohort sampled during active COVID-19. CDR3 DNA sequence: TGTGCCAGCAGCCCCCTGGCGGGTTCCTATGGCTACACCTTC. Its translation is CASSPLAGSYGYTF.